The 11 T cell receptor beta chains given below trace back to one sample, sequenced in a study of T-cell reconstitution after alpha-beta-depleted transplantation in children. A library of TCRbeta sequences, prepared with unique molecular identifiers, was generated. MiXCR, applied by TCRdb to the PCR reads, yields one record per CDR3 protein. Altogether 600,000 to 700,000 distinct CDR3 sequences are present, about an eighth being singletons, with the ten largest covering roughly 0.84%. The material was PBMCs, obtained before TCRalphabeta/CD19-depleted stem cell transplant. These receptors all stem from a girl aged 2-10 years with congenital amegakaryocytic thrombocytopenia, due to receive a stem cell transplant.

This clonotype occurred many times. J is TRBJ2-1 and V is TRBV29-1; unclear D gene. Germline loops: CDR1 SQVTM, CDR2 ANQGSEA. Trimming took off 4 bases at V and 7 bases at J, with 8 bases between the two ends. This CDR3 region has 11 residues. The CDR3 protein is CSVGVLNEQFF. DNA for the CDR3: TGCAGCGTTGGAGTCCTTAATGAGCAGTTCTTC.

The sample holds a few counts of this clonotype. The gene calls are TRBV10-3 and TRBJ2-3; 10 bases fit TRBD2. V shed 3 bases and J 6 bases; nucleotides not matched to a gene: 12. Germline assignment: CDR1 ENHRY and CDR2 SYGVKD. This CDR3 has 17 residues. The CDR3 loop is CAISEKLSGRALDTQYF. The DNA of the CDR3 is TGTGCCATCAGTGAAAAGTTGAGCGGGAGGGCGTTGGATACGCAGTATTTT.

This clonotype was recorded a few times. The chain is built from TRBV11-1 and TRBJ2-7; TRBD2 matches 13 bases. The CDR3 loop spans 16 amino acids. Germline CDR1 and CDR2: SGHAT and FQDESV (reference sequence). V lost 5 bases to trimming and J lost 3 bases; unmatched junction nucleotides: 7. The CDR3 loop is CASSAGTSGIIYEQYF. The CDR3 bases are TGTGCCAGCAGCGCGGGGACTAGCGGGATAATCTACGAGCAGTACTTC.

This clonotype came up a few times. J is TRBJ2-5 and V is TRBV10-3, with 8 positions matching TRBD2. This CDR3 region has 13 residues. V lost 6 bases to trimming and J lost 7 bases; unmatched junction nucleotides: 7. The germline gives CDR1 ENHRY, CDR2 SYGVKD. The CDR3 here is CAIRRAGEGTQYF. The CDR3 DNA follows: TGTGCCATCAGGAGAGCGGGAGAGGGGACCCAGTACTTC.

The V call is TRBV28, the J call TRBJ2-5, with D perhaps given as TRBD1 or TRBD2 (5 bases each). The CDR3 covers 15 residues. CDR1 is MDHEN and CDR2 is SYDVKM in the germline V gene. With 4 bases removed from V and 3 bases from J, the gap between germline ends came to 15 bases. The CDR3 nucleotides read TGTGCCAGCAGTTACAACCGGGACCCCAAAGAGACCCAGTACTTC. As protein: CASSYNRDPKETQYF.

This clonotype has just a few counts. The chain combines TRBV5-1 with TRBJ2-1, with 12 positions matching TRBD2. V shed 7 bases, J shed 9 bases, and the junction held 17 bases outside the gene matches. The CDR3 length is 17 residues. Per germline, CDR1 SGHRS and CDR2 YFSETQ. The CDR3 sequence is CASCSVTSGRPGSEQFF. CDR3 DNA: TGCGCCAGCTGTTCAGTAACTAGCGGGAGGCCGGGGAGTGAGCAGTTCTTC.

There are many counts of this clonotype. The chain is built from TRBV7-9 and TRBJ2-1, with 8 bases aligning to TRBD1. CDR1 and CDR2 (germline): SEHNR, FQNEAQ (reference sequence). CDR3 length equals 17 residues. Trimming removed 1 base from V and 0 bases from J; junction bases left unmatched: 5. The CDR3 nucleotides are TGTGCCAGCAGCTTAGTCGGACAGGGTTCCTCCTACAATGAGCAGTTCTTC. Protein: CASSLVGQGSSYNEQFF.

This clonotype came up a few times. The chain joins TRBV28 to TRBJ2-2; weak D call: TRBD2 (6 bases). Germline assignment: CDR1 MDHEN and CDR2 SYDVKM. Trimming cost V 5 bases and J 0 bases, with 19 bases left between them. The CDR3 totals 18 residues. CDR3 nucleotide sequence: TGTGCCAGCAGTAACCTGGCGGGATTAGGAGCGAACACCGGGGAGCTGTTTTTT. Translated, it gives CASSNLAGLGANTGELFF. The full variable domain, rest sourced from reference TRBV28 and TRBJ2-2, is DVKVTQSSRYLVKRTGEKVFLECVQDMDHENMFWYRQDPGLGLRLIYFSYDVKMKEKGDIPEGYSVSREKKERFSLILESASTNQTSMYLCASSNLAGLGANTGELFFGEGSRLTVL.

This clonotype showed up many times. The J gene is TRBJ2-3, the V gene TRBV24-1; D might be TRBD2 (6 bases). Between the trimmed V and J ends, which lost 4 bases and 5 bases, there was a span of 18 bases. CDR3 size: 16 residues. Germline lookup yields CDR1 KGHDR and CDR2 SFDVKD. In nucleotides, the CDR3 is TGTGCCACCAGTGAGTGGCCGGCTAGCGCCCAAGATACGCAGTATTTT. Protein product: CATSEWPASAQDTQYF.

This clonotype has more than one count but fewer than ten. The V and J genes are TRBV6-5 and TRBJ2-3, with 9 positions matching TRBD2. Germline assignment: CDR1 MNHEY and CDR2 SVGAGI. V gave up 2 bases and J gave up 5 bases; unmatched junction bases: 11. This CDR3 contains 17 residues. The DNA for the CDR3 is TGTGCCAGCAGTTACGGGACTGGAGCGGGAGGCTTAGATACGCAGTATTTT. Its protein product is CASSYGTGAGGLDTQYF.

This clonotype was detected ten times or more. The chain has TRBV28 and TRBJ2-7; D is uncertain. Germline V gene lookup returns CDR1 MDHEN and CDR2 SYDVKM. V was shortened by 5 bases and J by 1 base, with 21 bases between the two germline ends. The CDR3 runs 17 residues. CDR3 bases: TGTGCCAGCAGTAATTTCTTTGAGAGGCCCAGATCCTACGAGCAGTACTTC. Amino acid sequence: CASSNFFERPRSYEQYF. Supplemented by reference TRBV28 and TRBJ2-7, the full variable domain reads DVKVTQSSRYLVKRTGEKVFLECVQDMDHENMFWYRQDPGLGLRLIYFSYDVKMKEKGDIPEGYSVSREKKERFSLILESASTNQTSMYLCASSNFFERPRSYEQYFGPGTRLTVT.